This T cell receptor beta chain was sequenced in a study of T cells in localized non-small cell lung cancer. Measured with immunoSEQ multiplex PCR; TCRdb has only the in-frame clones, and not every one. The sample contains around 35,000 clones, roughly 93% of which appear only once. CDR3 size: 14 residues. Trimming took 1 base from V and 6 from J, leaving 12 bases between them. The V gene's germline CDR1 is SGHTA and CDR2 FQGNSA. Comments on this clone: Its antigen remains unknown.

Study-level results: With higher T cell density in blood came longer overall survival. It remains possible that heterogeneity exists, since only one tumor region was sequenced. Adjacent uninvolved lung had the highest clonality, suggesting focused antigen responses. Researchers found a median approximately 53 of the top 100 tumor clones in adjacent lung.

Here the sequenced sample was peripheral blood, taken before any cancer treatment. The source of this sequence is a female donor older than 55 with stage I lung adenocarcinoma. The gene calls are TRBV7-2 and TRBJ1-2; tentative D call: TRBD1 (5 bases). The CDR3 region has the DNA TGTGCCAGCAGCTTAGGAGCAGGGCGCCATGGCTACACCTTC. Its protein product is CASSLGAGRHGYTF.